This T cell receptor beta chain was profiled in a study of cytotoxic CD8 clonotypes in ibrutinib-treated CLL. Turning to the study itself: For this cohort, patients were ten to twelve relapsed/refractory and over 14 treatment-naive, while under 18 were IGHV unmutated. A mean of around 260,000 productive templates and 94,082 productive rearrangements was obtained per sample. Overall study results and limits: Circulating CD8+ T-cell counts were tracked by baseline clonality, which exceeded that of age-matched healthy donors.

CDR1 LGHNA and CDR2 YNFKEQ come from the germline V gene. Trimming at V came to 3 bases and at J to 0 bases, leaving 7 bases not matched to a gene. CDR3 length: 17 residues. The assay was immunoSEQ multiplex PCR, and TCRdb's table has in-frame clones only and misses some. This sample has fewer than 35,000 clones; roughly three quarters occur once, and the top ten carry about a quarter. Worth noting for this clone: The antigen remains unidentified.

The gene calls are TRBV4-2 and TRBJ2-3, with 9 bases that match TRBD1. Sample: PBMCs, taken before ibrutinib treatment. The clonotype originates from a human donor with chronic lymphocytic leukemia. CDR3: CASSHEVGQGSTDTQYF. CDR3 sequence (DNA): TGTGCCAGCAGCCACGAAGTCGGACAGGGGAGCACAGATACGCAGTATTTT.